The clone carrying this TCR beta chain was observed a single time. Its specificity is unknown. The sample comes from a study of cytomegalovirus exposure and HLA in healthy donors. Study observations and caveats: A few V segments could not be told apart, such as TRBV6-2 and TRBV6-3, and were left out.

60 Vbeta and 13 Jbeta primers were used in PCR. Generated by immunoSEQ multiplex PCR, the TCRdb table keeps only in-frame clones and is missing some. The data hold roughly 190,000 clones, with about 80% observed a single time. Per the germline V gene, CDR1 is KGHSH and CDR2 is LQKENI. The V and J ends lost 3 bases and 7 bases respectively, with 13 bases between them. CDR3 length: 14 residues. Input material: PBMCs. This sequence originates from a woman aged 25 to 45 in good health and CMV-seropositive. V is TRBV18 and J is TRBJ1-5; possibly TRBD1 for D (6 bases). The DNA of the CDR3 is TGTGCCAGCTCACCCGCAGGGGAATCACAGCCCCAGCATTTT. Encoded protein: CASSPAGESQPQHF.